A selection of T cell receptor beta chains follows, all from one sample in a study of shared clonotypes between healthy human individuals. The assay was immunoSEQ multiplex PCR, and TCRdb's table has in-frame clones only and misses some. The data hold about 710,000 clones, with approximately 73% observed a single time. The specimen was memory CD4+ T cells sorted from blood. The receptors here all came from a woman aged 30 to 39 in good health. CDR3s include the opening cysteine and the closing phenylalanine or tryptophan. A D gene is named only where the DNA matches it firmly. Size tells how often a clone was seen (once, few, many) or the class of an expanded clone, and some rows leave it out.

D	size	V	J	CDR3	DNA
.	.	TRBV6-1	TRBJ1-5	CASSVFGNSNQPQHF	TGTGCCAGCAGTGTGTTCGGGAATAGCAATCAGCCCCAGCATTTT
.	.	TRBV19	TRBJ2-1	CASSIALMDTYNEQFF	TGTGCCAGTAGTATTGCCCTGATGGACACCTACAATGAGCAGTTCTTC
.	.	TRBV5-1	TRBJ2-1	CASSLGIEGGRNEQFF	TGCGCCAGCAGCTTGGGTATAGAGGGCGGCAGGAATGAGCAGTTCTTC
.	.	TRBV6-5	TRBJ2-7	CAIRPSGPSYEQYF	TGTGCCATCAGACCCTCCGGCCCTTCCTACGAGCAGTACTTC
.	.	TRBV29-1	TRBJ1-2	CSVAPLGLAHGYTF	TGCAGCGTTGCCCCCTTAGGTCTGGCTCATGGCTACACCTTC
TRBD1	once	TRBV7-8	TRBJ2-7	CASSYQRDSYEQYF	TGTGCCAGCAGCTACCAACGGGACAGTTACGAGCAGTACTTC
.	.	TRBV7-9	TRBJ1-3	CASSLLMYMGGNTIYF	TGTGCCAGCAGCTTATTGATGTATATGGGAGGAAACACCATATATTTT
.	.	TRBV5-1	TRBJ1-3	CASSLAAEGNTIYF	TGCGCCAGCAGCTTGGCGGCGGAGGGAAACACCATATATTTT
TRBD2	.	TRBV10-1	TRBJ2-2	CASSPGRADTGELFF	TGCGCCAGCAGTCCAGGGAGGGCTGACACCGGGGAGCTGTTTTTT
TRBD2	.	TRBV12-5	TRBJ2-3	CASGSSGSGRADTQYF	TGTGCTAGTGGTTCCTCGGGTAGCGGGAGGGCAGATACGCAGTATTTT
.	.	TRBV28	TRBJ2-7	CASSSRSAIYEQYF	TGTGCCAGCAGTTCACGGAGCGCGATTTACGAGCAGTACTTC
.	.	TRBV14	TRBJ2-2	CASSQELAAMAGELFF	TGTGCCAGCAGCCAAGAGTTAGCGGCTATGGCCGGGGAGCTGTTTTTT
TRBD1	.	TRBV29-1	TRBJ1-4	CSVGDRAATNEKLFF	TGCAGCGTTGGCGACAGGGCAGCGACTAATGAAAAACTGTTTTTT
.	.	TRBV4-2	TRBJ2-3	CASSQGGPSTDTQYF	TGTGCCAGCAGCCAAGGAGGGCCCAGCACAGATACGCAGTATTTT
TRBD2	.	TRBV30	TRBJ2-1	CASIPMREVDNEQFF	TGTGCCAGCATTCCTATGCGGGAGGTTGACAATGAGCAGTTCTTC
TRBD1	.	TRBV5-1	TRBJ1-1	CASSPQGADTEAFF	TGCGCCAGCAGCCCACAGGGGGCGGACACTGAAGCTTTCTTT
TRBD2	.	TRBV6-6	TRBJ2-3	CASRGLAGTTDTQYF	TGTGCCAGCAGAGGGCTAGCGGGTACCACAGATACGCAGTATTTT
TRBD1	.	TRBV11-1	TRBJ1-2	CASSLTGGLGYTF	TGTGCCAGCAGCCTGACAGGGGGCTTGGGCTACACCTTC
.	.	TRBV30	TRBJ1-5	CAWSLSARQPQHF	TGTGCCTGGAGTCTTAGTGCACGTCAGCCCCAGCATTTT
.	.	TRBV6-1	TRBJ1-5	CASSPSSLPQHF	TGTGCCAGCAGCCCCTCATCTCTCCCCCAGCATTTT
.	.	TRBV12-5	TRBJ2-1	CASGAGQQANEQFF	TGTGCTAGTGGGGCCGGACAACAGGCGAATGAGCAGTTCTTC
TRBD2	.	TRBV5-1	TRBJ2-7	CASSRSQAGPMYEQYF	TGCGCCAGCAGCCGGTCGCAAGCGGGACCAATGTACGAGCAGTACTTC
TRBD2	once	TRBV13	TRBJ2-1	CASSPLAGGPFNEQFF	TGTGCCAGCAGCCCCCTAGCGGGAGGGCCGTTCAATGAGCAGTTCTTC
TRBD2	few	TRBV5-1	TRBJ2-3	CASSISLSGSFTDTQYF	TGCGCCAGCAGCATTTCGTTGAGCGGGAGTTTTACAGATACGCAGTATTTT
.	.	TRBV28	TRBJ2-7	CASSLIADAYEQYF	TGTGCCAGCAGTTTGATAGCGGACGCCTACGAGCAGTACTTC
TRBD2	.	TRBV7-9	TRBJ2-3	CASSLGRAGADTQYF	TGTGCCAGCAGTTTAGGGAGGGCCGGGGCAGATACGCAGTATTTT
.	once	TRBV4-2	TRBJ2-2	CASSQFTEDTGELFF	TGTGCCAGCAGCCAATTCACAGAGGACACCGGGGAGCTGTTTTTT
.	.	TRBV18	TRBJ2-7	CASSPSPDTYEQYF	TGTGCCAGCTCACCATCCCCGGACACCTACGAGCAGTACTTC
.	few	TRBV5-4	TRBJ1-4	CASSSGLEEKLFF	TGTGCCAGCAGCTCGGGACTGGAAGAAAAACTGTTTTTT
TRBD2	.	TRBV6-1	TRBJ2-3	CASSAGLESDTQYF	TGTGCCAGCAGTGCGGGACTAGAATCAGATACGCAGTATTTT
.	.	TRBV7-9	TRBJ1-5	CASSSTTGNQPQHF	TGTGCCAGCAGCTCAACCACGGGCAATCAGCCCCAGCATTTT
TRBD1	.	TRBV19	TRBJ2-1	CASSADRGPYNEQFF	TGTGCCAGTAGTGCTGACAGGGGTCCCTACAATGAGCAGTTCTTC
TRBD1	few	TRBV6-6	TRBJ1-2	CASSWDRARANYGYTF	TGTGCCAGCAGTTGGGACAGGGCTCGGGCTAACTATGGCTACACCTTC
.	.	TRBV29-1	TRBJ2-3	CSVSGGTVTDTQYF	TGCAGCGTTTCGGGCGGGACAGTCACAGATACGCAGTATTTT
TRBD2	.	TRBV18	TRBJ2-3	CASSPYTVREADTQYF	TGTGCCAGCTCACCATACACGGTTCGGGAGGCAGATACGCAGTATTTT
.	.	TRBV7-9	TRBJ1-4	CASSPDQGGGEKLFF	TGTGCCAGCAGCCCGGATCAGGGTGGTGGTGAAAAACTGTTTTTT
.	.	TRBV11-3	TRBJ2-7	CASSLARSSDEQYF	TGTGCCAGCAGCTTAGCGCGCAGTAGCGACGAGCAGTACTTC
.	.	TRBV7-9	TRBJ2-2	CASSLGGGYNTGELFF	TGTGCCAGCAGCTTAGGAGGGGGTTATAACACCGGGGAGCTGTTTTTT
TRBD2	few	TRBV5-4	TRBJ2-5	CASSLDATSGRETQYF	TGTGCCAGCAGCTTGGATGCGACTAGCGGGAGGGAGACCCAGTACTTC
.	.	TRBV28	TRBJ2-2	CASSLGGVHGELFF	TGTGCCAGCAGTTTAGGGGGAGTCCACGGGGAGCTGTTTTTT
.	.	TRBV6-1	TRBJ1-1	CASSDGRNTEAFF	TGTGCCAGCAGTGATGGACGGAACACTGAAGCTTTCTTT
.	.	TRBV7-2	TRBJ2-1	CASTLGGTYNEQFF	TGTGCCAGCACCTTGGGTGGGACCTACAATGAGCAGTTCTTC
.	.	TRBV10-2	TRBJ2-1	CASRGAYNEQFF	TGCGCCAGCCGCGGGGCTTACAATGAGCAGTTCTTC
.	few	TRBV7-3	TRBJ2-2	CASSLYVQGRNTGELFF	TGTGCCAGCAGCTTATATGTACAGGGTCGGAACACCGGGGAGCTGTTTTTT
.	.	TRBV6-1	TRBJ2-7	CASSEGFKSTYEQYF	TGTGCCAGCAGTGAAGGCTTTAAGAGTACCTACGAGCAGTACTTC
TRBD1	.	TRBV28	TRBJ2-7	CASSTLGQGRNFEQYF	TGTGCCAGCAGTACCCTCGGACAGGGTAGGAATTTCGAGCAGTACTTC
TRBD1	.	TRBV6-6	TRBJ1-2	CASSYSDRGPGGYTF	TGTGCCAGCAGTTACTCCGACAGGGGGCCGGGAGGCTACACCTTC
.	.	TRBV6-1	TRBJ2-7	CAGRRTEGEQYF	TGTGCCGGTCGTCGGACAGAAGGGGAGCAGTACTTC
.	.	TRBV2	TRBJ2-1	CASSEPVNVGGQFF	TGTGCCAGCAGTGAGCCGGTCAACGTCGGGGGGCAGTTCTTC
.	.	TRBV5-1	TRBJ2-6	CASSLVGAGVPGANVLTF	TGCGCCAGCAGCTTGGTGGGGGCGGGAGTTCCTGGGGCCAACGTCCTGACTTTC
.	.	TRBV11-2	TRBJ2-2	CASSLEGAYTGELFF	TGTGCCAGCAGCTTAGAAGGGGCGTACACCGGGGAGCTGTTTTTT